This entry is about one T cell receptor (beta chain). The V and J ends lost 7 bases and 0 bases respectively, with 13 bases between them. Germline V gives CDR1 SQVTM, CDR2 ANQGSEA. This CDR3 comprises 13 residues. Together with a sample-barcoded 5' primer, a J-beta primer mix was included in a second PCR lasting about 6 to 11 cycles. TCRdb recomputed calls from the 5' RACE reads with MiXCR, one row per CDR3 protein. The sample lists more than 650,000 distinct CDR3 sequences; less than 70% were seen once. This sample was included in a study of blood T cells in healthy people across ages. The chain recombines TRBV29-1 with TRBJ2-7; D is unclear. Sequencing used blood. This TCR was sampled from a man older than 75 in good health. Here the CDR3 reads CSASAKSSYEQYF. DNA of the CDR3: TGCAGCGCTTCAGCGAAGAGCTCCTACGAGCAGTACTTC.